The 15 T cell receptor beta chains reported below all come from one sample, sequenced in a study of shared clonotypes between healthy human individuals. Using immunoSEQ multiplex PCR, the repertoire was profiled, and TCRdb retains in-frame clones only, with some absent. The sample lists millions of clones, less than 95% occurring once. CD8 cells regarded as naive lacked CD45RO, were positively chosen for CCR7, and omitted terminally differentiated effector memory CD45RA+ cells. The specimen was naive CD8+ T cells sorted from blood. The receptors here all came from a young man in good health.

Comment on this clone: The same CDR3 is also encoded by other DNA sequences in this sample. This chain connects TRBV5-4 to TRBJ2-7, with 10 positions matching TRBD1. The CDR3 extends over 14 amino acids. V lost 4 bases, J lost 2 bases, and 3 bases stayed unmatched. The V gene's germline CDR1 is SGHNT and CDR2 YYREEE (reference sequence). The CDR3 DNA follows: TGTGCCAGCAGCCTTGGGACAGGGGCCTACGAGCAGTACTTC. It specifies CASSLGTGAYEQYF.

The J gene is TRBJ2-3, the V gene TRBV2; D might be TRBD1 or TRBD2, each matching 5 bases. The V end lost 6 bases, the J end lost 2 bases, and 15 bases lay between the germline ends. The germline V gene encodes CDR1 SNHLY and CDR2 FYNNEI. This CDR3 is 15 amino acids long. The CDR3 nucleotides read TGTGCCAGCAGGGGACCCGAAAGGTCCACAGATACGCAGTATTTT. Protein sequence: CASRGPERSTDTQYF.

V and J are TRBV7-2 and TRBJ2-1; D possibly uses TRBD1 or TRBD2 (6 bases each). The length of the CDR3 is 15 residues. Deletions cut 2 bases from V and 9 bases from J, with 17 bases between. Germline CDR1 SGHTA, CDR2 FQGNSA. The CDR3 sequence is CASSLLAGGSFEQFF. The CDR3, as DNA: TGTGCCAGCAGCTTACTTGCCGGGGGCTCCTTTGAGCAGTTCTTC.

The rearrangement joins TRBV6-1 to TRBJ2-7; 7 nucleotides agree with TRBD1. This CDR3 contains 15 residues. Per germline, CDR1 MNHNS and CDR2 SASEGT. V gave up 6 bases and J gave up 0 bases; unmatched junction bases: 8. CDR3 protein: CASRKGTESSYEQYF. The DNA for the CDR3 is TGTGCCAGCAGGAAGGGGACAGAAAGCTCCTACGAGCAGTACTTC.

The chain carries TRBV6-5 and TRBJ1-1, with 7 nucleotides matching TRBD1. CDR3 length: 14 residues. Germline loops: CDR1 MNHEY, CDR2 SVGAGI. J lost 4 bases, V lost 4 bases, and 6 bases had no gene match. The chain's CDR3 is CASSSQGLGTEAFF. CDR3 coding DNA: TGTGCCAGCAGTTCACAGGGGCTGGGCACTGAAGCTTTCTTT.

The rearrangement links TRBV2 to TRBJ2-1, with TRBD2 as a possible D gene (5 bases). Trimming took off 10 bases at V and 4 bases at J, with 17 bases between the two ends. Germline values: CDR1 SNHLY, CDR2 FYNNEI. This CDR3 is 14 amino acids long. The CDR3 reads CATIVAGQYNEQFF. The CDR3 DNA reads TGTGCCACCATAGTGGCGGGCCAATACAATGAGCAGTTCTTC.

The chain's CDR3 is CASQVGTGELFF. CDR3 coding DNA: TGTGCCAGTCAGGTGGGGACCGGGGAGCTGTTTTTT. The V call is TRBV6-5, the J call TRBJ2-2; D is unclear. CDR3 length equals 12 residues. Germline V gene lookup returns CDR1 MNHEY and CDR2 SVGAGI. V was clipped by 9 bases and J by 5 bases, with 10 bases between them.

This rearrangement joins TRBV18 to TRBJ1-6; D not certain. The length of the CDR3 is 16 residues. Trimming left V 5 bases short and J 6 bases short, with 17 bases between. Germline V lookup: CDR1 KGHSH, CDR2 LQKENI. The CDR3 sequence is CASSSQGRDFNSPLHF. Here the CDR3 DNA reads TGTGCCAGCTCATCACAAGGGAGGGATTTTAATTCACCCCTCCACTTT.

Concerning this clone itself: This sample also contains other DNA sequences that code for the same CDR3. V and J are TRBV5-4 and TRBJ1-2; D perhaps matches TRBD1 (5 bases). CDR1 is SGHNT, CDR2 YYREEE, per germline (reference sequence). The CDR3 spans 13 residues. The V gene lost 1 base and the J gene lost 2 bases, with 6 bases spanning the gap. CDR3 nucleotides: TGTGCCAGCAGCTTGCGGGGCAACTATGGCTACACCTTC. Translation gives CASSLRGNYGYTF.

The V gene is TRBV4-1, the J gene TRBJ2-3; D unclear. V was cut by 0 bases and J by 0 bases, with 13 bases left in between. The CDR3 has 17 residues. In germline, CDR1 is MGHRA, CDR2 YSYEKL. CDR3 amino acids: CASSQDYESTSTDTQYF. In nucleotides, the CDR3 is TGCGCCAGCAGCCAAGATTATGAGAGTACTAGCACAGATACGCAGTATTTT.

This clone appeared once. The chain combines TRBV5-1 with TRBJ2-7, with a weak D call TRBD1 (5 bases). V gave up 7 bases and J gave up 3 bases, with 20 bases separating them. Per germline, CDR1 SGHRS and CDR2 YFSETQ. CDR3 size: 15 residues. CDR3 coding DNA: TGCGCCAGCTCACTAAGGCCAGGGCTAGACTACGAGCAGTACTTC. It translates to CASSLRPGLDYEQYF.

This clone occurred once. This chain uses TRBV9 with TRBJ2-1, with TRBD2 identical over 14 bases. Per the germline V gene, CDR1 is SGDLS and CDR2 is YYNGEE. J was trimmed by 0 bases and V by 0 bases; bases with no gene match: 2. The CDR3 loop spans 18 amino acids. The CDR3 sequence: CASSVVGTSGGSYNEQFF. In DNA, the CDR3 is TGTGCCAGCAGCGTAGTTGGGACTAGCGGGGGCTCCTACAATGAGCAGTTCTTC.

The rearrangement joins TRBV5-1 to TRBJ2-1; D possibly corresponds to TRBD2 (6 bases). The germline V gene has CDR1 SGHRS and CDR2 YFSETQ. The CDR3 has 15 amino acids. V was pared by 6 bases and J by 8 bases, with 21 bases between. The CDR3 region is CASKVIQGGADEQFF. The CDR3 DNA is TGCGCCAGCAAGGTCATTCAGGGAGGAGCGGATGAGCAGTTCTTC.

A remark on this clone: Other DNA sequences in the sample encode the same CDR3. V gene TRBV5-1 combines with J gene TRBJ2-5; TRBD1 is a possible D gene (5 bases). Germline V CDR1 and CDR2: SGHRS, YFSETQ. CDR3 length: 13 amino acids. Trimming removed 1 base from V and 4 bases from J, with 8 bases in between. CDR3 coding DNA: TGCGCCAGCAGCTTGTGGGGCGGAGAGACCCAGTACTTC. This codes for CASSLWGGETQYF. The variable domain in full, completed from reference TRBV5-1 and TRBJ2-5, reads KAGVTQTPRYLIKTRGQQVTLSCSPISGHRSVSWYQQTPGQGLQFLFEYFSETQRNKGNFPGRFSGRQFSNSRSEMNVSTLELGDSALYLCASSLWGGETQYFGPGTRLLVL.

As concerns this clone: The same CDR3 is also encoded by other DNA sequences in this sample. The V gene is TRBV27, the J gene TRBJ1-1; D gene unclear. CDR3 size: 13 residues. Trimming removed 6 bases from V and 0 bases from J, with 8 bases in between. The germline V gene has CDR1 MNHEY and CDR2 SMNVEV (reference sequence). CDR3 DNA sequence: TGTGCCAGCAGCTTGACACTGAACACTGAAGCTTTCTTT. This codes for CASSLTLNTEAFF.